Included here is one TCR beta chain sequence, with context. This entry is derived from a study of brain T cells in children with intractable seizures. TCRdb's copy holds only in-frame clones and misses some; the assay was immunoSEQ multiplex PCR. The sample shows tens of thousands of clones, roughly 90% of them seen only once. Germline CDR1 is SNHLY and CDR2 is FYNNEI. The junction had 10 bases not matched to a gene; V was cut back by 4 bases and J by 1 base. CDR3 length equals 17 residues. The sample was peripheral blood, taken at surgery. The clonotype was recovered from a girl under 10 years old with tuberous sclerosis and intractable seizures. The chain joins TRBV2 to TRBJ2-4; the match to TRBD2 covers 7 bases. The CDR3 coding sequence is TGTGCCAGCAGTGTTTTTGGGGGGGGAATGGCCAAAAACATTCAGTACTTC. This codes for CASSVFGGGMAKNIQYF.